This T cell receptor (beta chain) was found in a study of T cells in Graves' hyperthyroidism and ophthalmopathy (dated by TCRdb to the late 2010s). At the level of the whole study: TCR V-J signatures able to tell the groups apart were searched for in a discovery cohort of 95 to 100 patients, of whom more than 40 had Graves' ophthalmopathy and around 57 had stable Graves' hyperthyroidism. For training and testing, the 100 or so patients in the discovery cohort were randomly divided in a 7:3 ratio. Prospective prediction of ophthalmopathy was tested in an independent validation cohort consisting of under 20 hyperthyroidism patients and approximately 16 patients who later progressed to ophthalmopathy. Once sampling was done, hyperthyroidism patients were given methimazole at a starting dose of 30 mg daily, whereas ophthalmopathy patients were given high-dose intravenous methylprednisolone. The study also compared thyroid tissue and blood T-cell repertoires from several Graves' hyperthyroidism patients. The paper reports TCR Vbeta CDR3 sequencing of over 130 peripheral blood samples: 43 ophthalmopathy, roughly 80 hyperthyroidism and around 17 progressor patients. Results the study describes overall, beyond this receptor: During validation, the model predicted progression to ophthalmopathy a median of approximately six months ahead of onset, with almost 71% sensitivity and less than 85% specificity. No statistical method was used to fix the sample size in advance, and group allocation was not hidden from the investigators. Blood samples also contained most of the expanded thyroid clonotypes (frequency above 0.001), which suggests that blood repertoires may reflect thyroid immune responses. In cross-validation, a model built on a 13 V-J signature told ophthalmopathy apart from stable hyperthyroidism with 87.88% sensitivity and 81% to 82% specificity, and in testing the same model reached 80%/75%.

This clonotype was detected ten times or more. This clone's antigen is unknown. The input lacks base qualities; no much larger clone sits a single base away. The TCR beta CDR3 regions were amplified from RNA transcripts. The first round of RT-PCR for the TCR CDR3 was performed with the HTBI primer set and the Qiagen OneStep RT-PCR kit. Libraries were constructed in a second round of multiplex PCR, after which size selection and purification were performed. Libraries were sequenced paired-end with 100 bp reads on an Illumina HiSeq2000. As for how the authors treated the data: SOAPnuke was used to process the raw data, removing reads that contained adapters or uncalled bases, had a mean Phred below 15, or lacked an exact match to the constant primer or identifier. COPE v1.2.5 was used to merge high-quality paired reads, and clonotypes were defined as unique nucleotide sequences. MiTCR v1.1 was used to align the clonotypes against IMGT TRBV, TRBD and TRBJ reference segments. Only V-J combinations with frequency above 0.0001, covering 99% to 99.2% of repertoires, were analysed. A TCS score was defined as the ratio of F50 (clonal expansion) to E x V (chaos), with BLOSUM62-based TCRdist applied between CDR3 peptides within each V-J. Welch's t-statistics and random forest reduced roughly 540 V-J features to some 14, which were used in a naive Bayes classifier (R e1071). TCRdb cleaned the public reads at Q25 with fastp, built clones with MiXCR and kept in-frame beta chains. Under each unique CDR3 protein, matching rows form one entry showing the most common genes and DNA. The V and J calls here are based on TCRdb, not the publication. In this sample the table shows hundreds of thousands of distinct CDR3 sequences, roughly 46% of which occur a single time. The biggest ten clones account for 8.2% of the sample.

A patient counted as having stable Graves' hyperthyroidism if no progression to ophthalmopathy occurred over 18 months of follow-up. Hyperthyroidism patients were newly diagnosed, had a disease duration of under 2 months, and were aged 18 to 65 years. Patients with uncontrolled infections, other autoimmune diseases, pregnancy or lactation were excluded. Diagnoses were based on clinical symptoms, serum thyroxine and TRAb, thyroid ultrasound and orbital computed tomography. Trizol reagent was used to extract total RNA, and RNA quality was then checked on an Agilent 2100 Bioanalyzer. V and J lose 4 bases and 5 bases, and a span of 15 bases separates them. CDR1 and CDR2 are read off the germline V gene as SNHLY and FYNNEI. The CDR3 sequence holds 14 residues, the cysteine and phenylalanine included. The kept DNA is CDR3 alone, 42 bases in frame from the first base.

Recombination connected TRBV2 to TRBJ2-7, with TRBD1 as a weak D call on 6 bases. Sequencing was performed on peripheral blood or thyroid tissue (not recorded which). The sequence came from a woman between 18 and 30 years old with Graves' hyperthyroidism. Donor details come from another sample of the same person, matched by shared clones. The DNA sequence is TGTGCCAGCAGTGCACAGGGAGCAGGCCACGAGCAGTACTTC. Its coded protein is CASSAQGAGHEQYF.